Listed below are T cell receptor beta chains from one sample, sequenced in a study of control samples from healthy donors and cancer patients. The data were produced by immunoSEQ multiplex PCR, yet TCRdb's version contains in-frame clones alone and is incomplete. The sample consists of roughly 120,000 clones, approximately 90% of them appearing once. Sample: blood. The receptor source for this set is a man aged 40-50 years in good health. Each CDR3 is given with its conserved first and last residue. Each record gives: V gene, J gene, D gene, CDR3 protein. A D gene is named only where the DNA matches it firmly.

V: TRBV20-1
J: TRBJ1-2
D: NA
CDR3: CSARLDYGYTF

V: TRBV7-8
J: TRBJ2-5
D: TRBD2
CDR3: CASSLLGAGGPETQYF

V: TRBV6-5
J: TRBJ2-3
D: TRBD2
CDR3: CASSSGGPSTDTQYF

V: TRBV5-1
J: TRBJ1-2
D: TRBD1
CDR3: CASSNQQGTGYTF

V: TRBV3-1/TRBV3-2
J: TRBJ1-2
D: NA
CDR3: CASSQVLEYTF

V: TRBV24-1
J: TRBJ1-5
D: NA
CDR3: CATQRLSNQPQHF

V: TRBV28
J: TRBJ1-5
D: TRBD1
CDR3: CASSLGRSRDRVSPQHF

V: TRBV6-5
J: TRBJ2-2
D: TRBD1
CDR3: CATQGAWELFF

V: TRBV6-1
J: TRBJ1-1
D: NA
CDR3: CASSERGGEAFF

V: TRBV7-9
J: TRBJ1-1
D: NA
CDR3: CASSSRDRNTEAFF

V: TRBV6-2/TRBV6-3
J: TRBJ2-2
D: NA
CDR3: CASSYSGLNTGELFF